The present entry profiles one T cell receptor beta chain with its context. The protocol was immunoSEQ multiplex PCR, while the TCRdb copy is restricted to in-frame clones and leaves out a portion. The table lists some 110,000 clones, around 90% of them singletons. Time point specified: peripheral blood 6 weeks after treatment start. Locally advanced or metastatic urothelial carcinoma affected the patients. Germline CDR1 is SGHTA and CDR2 is FQGNSA. The ends lost 2 bases at V and 6 bases at J; junction bases unmatched: 9. This CDR3 has 16 amino acids. The data were taken from a study of PD-L1 blockade in urothelial cancer. Study information: Samples of blood were analyzed 3 weeks (second dose) and 6 weeks after treatment start.

The TCR was taken from a man between 60 and 75 years old with urothelial cancer. The sequencing used PBMCs, collected around atezolizumab (anti-PD-L1) treatment. The rearrangement links TRBV7-2 to TRBJ2-1; 8 nucleotides align to TRBD2. This CDR3 reads CASSLTAGGPGNEQFF. The CDR3 nucleotides read TGTGCCAGCAGCTTAACGGCGGGAGGACCGGGCAATGAGCAGTTCTTC.